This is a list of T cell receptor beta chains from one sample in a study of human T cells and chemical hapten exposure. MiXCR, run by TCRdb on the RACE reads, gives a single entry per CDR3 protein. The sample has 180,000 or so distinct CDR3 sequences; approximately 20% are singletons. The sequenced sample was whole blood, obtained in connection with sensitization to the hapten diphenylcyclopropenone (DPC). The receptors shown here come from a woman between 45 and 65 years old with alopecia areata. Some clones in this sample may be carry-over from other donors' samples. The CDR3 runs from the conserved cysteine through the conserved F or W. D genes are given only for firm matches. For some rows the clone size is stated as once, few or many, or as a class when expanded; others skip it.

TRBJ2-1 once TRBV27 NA CASSPVWYPDNEQFF TGTGCCAGCAGTCCCGTATGGTACCCTGACAATGAGCAGTTCTTC
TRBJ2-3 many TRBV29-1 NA CSVEGLDTQYF TGCAGCGTTGAGGGTTTAGATACGCAGTATTTT
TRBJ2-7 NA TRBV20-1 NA CSARDPGGMAGTYEQYF TGCAGTGCTAGAGATCCCGGAGGGATGGCGGGTACCTACGAGCAGTACTTC
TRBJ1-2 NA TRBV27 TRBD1 CASSLRQGRDYGYTF TGTGCCAGCAGTTTACGACAGGGGAGGGACTATGGCTACACCTTC
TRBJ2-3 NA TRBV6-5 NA CASSYSRGTDTQYF TGTGCCAGCAGTTACTCGAGGGGAACAGATACGCAGTATTTT
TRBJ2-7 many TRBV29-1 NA CSVEQGRGYEQYF TGCAGCGTTGAACAGGGGAGGGGGTACGAGCAGTACTTC
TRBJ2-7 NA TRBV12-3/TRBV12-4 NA CASSLSRSSYEQYF TGTGCCAGCAGTTTATCCAGGAGCTCCTACGAGCAGTACTTC
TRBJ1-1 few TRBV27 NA CASILRAGVNTEAFF TGTGCCAGCATCCTACGGGCAGGGGTCAACACTGAAGCTTTCTTT
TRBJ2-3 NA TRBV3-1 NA CASSRRQRGTDTQYF TGTGCCAGCAGCCGTCGCCAGCGGGGCACAGATACGCAGTATTTT
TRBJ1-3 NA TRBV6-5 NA CASSAGSNEPGNTIYF TGTGCCAGCAGTGCCGGGAGTAACGAACCTGGAAACACCATATATTTT
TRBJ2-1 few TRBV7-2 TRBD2 CASSLDWTSGRYEQFF TGTGCCAGCAGCTTAGATTGGACTAGCGGGAGATATGAGCAGTTCTTC
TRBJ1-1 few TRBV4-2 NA CASSQVREMNTEAFF TGTGCCAGCAGCCAAGTGCGCGAGATGAACACTGAAGCTTTCTTT
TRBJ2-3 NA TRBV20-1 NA CSAPGSTDTQYF TGCAGTGCTCCGGGAAGCACAGATACGCAGTATTTT
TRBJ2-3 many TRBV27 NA CASSRGQDTQYF TGTGCCAGCAGTCGAGGGCAAGATACGCAGTATTTT
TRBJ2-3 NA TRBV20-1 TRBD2 CSATSGVSTDTQYF TGCAGTGCCACGAGCGGGGTGAGCACAGATACGCAGTATTTT
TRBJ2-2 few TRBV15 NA CATSRDRTGELFF TGTGCCACCAGCAGAGACCGGACCGGGGAGCTGTTTTTT
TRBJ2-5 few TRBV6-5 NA CASRGHPQETQYF TGTGCCAGCAGGGGACACCCACAAGAGACCCAGTACTTC
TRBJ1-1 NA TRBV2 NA CASRPIGGGTTEAFF TGTGCCAGCAGACCGATTGGTGGGGGGACCACTGAAGCTTTCTTT
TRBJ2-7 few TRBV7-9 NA CASSPGGAGPYF TGTGCCAGCAGCCCGGGGGGCGCCGGGCCGTACTTC
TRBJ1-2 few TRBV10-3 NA CAISEDSNYGYTF TGTGCCATCAGTGAGGACAGCAACTATGGCTACACCTTC
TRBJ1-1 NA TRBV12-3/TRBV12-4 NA CASSFGSNTEAFF TGTGCCAGCAGTTTCGGTAGTAACACTGAAGCTTTCTTT
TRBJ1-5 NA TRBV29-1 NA CSVGLKGNQPQHF TGCAGCGTGGGGCTGAAGGGCAATCAGCCCCAGCATTTT
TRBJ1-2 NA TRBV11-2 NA CASSLSGQGFYGYTF TGTGCCAGCAGCTTAAGCGGTCAGGGATTCTATGGCTACACCTTC
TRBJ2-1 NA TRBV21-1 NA CASSKIGRQTSGRYNEQFF TGTGCCAGCAGCAAAATCGGAAGACAAACTAGCGGGAGATACAATGAGCAGTTCTTC
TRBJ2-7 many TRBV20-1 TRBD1 CSARKAGGEQYF TGCAGTGCTAGAAAGGCAGGGGGCGAGCAGTACTTC
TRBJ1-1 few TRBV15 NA CATSPDGAKGTEAFF TGTGCCACCAGCCCAGATGGAGCGAAAGGCACTGAAGCTTTCTTT
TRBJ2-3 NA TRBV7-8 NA CASSLLGDADTQYF TGTGCCAGCAGCTTACTGGGGGACGCAGATACGCAGTATTTT
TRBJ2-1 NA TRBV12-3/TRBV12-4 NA CASTKTRRGVNEQFF TGTGCCAGCACCAAGACTAGGCGGGGAGTGAATGAGCAGTTCTTC
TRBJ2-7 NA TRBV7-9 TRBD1 CASSPGGRAYEQYF TGTGCCAGCAGCCCAGGGGGCAGAGCCTACGAGCAGTACTTC
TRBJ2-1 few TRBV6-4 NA CASSVSVPSSYNEQFF TGTGCCAGCAGTGTCAGTGTGCCGAGCTCCTACAATGAGCAGTTCTTC
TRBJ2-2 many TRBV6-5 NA CASKESWIAGELFF TGTGCCAGCAAAGAAAGTTGGATCGCCGGGGAGCTGTTTTTT
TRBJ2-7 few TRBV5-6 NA CASSFRAPSSYEQYF TGTGCCAGCAGCTTTCGGGCACCGAGCTCCTACGAGCAGTACTTC
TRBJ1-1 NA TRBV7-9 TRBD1 CASSSQTGITEAFF TGTGCCAGCAGCAGCCAGACAGGGATCACTGAAGCTTTCTTT
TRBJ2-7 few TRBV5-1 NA CASGYFQGNEQYF TGCGCCAGCGGCTACTTCCAGGGTAACGAGCAGTACTTC
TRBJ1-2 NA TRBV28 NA CATHDSARFNYGYTF TGTGCCACTCACGACTCGGCCCGTTTTAACTATGGCTACACCTTC
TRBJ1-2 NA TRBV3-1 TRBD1 CASSRTDRENGYTF TGTGCCAGCTCCCGAACTGACAGGGAGAATGGCTACACCTTC
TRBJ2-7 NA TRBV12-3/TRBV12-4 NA CASSLSGRVGYEQYF TGTGCCAGCAGTTTATCGGGCAGGGTAGGCTACGAGCAGTACTTC
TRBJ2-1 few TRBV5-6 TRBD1 CASSGDRGRHNEQFF TGTGCCAGCAGCGGGGACAGGGGGCGTCACAATGAGCAGTTCTTC
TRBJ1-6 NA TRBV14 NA CASSQARGRGSPLHF TGTGCCAGCAGCCAAGCAAGGGGGAGAGGGTCACCCCTCCACTTT
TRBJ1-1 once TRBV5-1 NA CASSLESRDEAFF TGCGCCAGCAGCTTGGAGTCCCGAGATGAAGCTTTCTTT
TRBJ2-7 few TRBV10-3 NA CAIRRWASSSYEQYF TGTGCCATCAGACGATGGGCCTCTTCCTCCTACGAGCAGTACTTC